The following is a T cell receptor (beta chain) sequence with its context. This sample is part of a study of tumor-infiltrating lymphocytes in localized non-small cell lung cancer. Germline assignment: CDR1 LNHDA and CDR2 SQIVND (reference sequence). The V end lost 1 base, the J end lost 5 bases, and 11 bases lay between the germline ends. This CDR3 region has 14 residues. TCRdb's copy holds only in-frame clones and misses some; the assay was immunoSEQ multiplex PCR. Of approximately 13,000 clones in the sample, under 70% are singletons; the top ten hold 9% to 9.5%. The TCR originated in a human donor with non-small cell lung cancer. The sample was lung tumor tissue. The chain links TRBV19 to TRBJ1-1; the D gene is possibly TRBD1 (5 bases). The CDR3 loop reads CASSIGGVRTEAFF. As DNA, the CDR3 is TGTGCCAGTAGTATAGGAGGGGTTAGAACTGAAGCTTTCTTT.